This TCR beta chain was profiled in a study of CD8 T cells in Susac syndrome. Reverse transcription of about 0.45 to 1 ug RNA was performed with random hexamers. MiXCR was run by TCRdb on the immunoSEQ multiplex PCR reads, yielding one entry per CDR3 protein. This table has 150,000 to 200,000 distinct CDR3 sequences, 94% appearing once. This receptor was taken from a human donor with multiple sclerosis. The sequencing input was CD4+ T cells from PBMCs.

The CDR3 region has the DNA TGCAGTGCTAGGGGGGGAAGGACGTTTACAAGGAAGACCCAGTACTTC. This translates into CSARGGRTFTRKTQYF. The chain has TRBV20-1 and TRBJ2-5, with a weak D call TRBD2 (6 bases). Trimming left V 3 bases short and J 6 bases short, with 23 bases between. CDR1 and CDR2 from the germline V gene are DFQATT and SNEGSKA (reference sequence). This CDR3 contains 16 residues.